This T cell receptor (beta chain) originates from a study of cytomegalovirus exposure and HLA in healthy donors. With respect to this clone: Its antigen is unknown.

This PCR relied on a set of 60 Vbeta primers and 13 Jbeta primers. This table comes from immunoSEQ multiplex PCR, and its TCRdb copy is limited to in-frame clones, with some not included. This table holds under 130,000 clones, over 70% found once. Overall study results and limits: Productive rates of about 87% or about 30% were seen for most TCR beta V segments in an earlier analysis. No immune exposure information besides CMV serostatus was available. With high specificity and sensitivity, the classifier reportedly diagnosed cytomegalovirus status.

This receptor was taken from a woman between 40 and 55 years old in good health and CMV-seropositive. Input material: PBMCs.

CDR3 in amino acids: CASSEWASGGYNEQFF. CDR3 nucleotides: TGTGCCAGCAGTGAATGGGCTAGCGGGGGTTACAATGAGCAGTTCTTC. This chain connects TRBV25-1 to TRBJ2-1; 10 positions agree with TRBD2. Trimming took 1 base from V and 4 from J; bases not matched to a gene: 4. Germline CDR1 reads MGHDK; CDR2 reads SYGVNS. The CDR3 sequence is 16 residues long.